This is a list of T cell receptor beta chains from one sample in a study of T cell responses to AZD1222 COVID-19 vaccine. Sequenced by immunoSEQ multiplex PCR; TCRdb stores in-frame clones only, minus some. This table has 90,000 to 120,000 clones, around 92% appearing once. The starting material was peripheral blood, obtained 28 days after the second AZD1222 dose. The source of these receptors is an adult who received the AZD1222 COVID-19 vaccine. Each CDR3 is given with its conserved first and last residue. D genes are given only for firm matches. Clone size is shown for a subset of rows, as once, few, many or a class of expanded clone.

length	size	D	V	J	CDR3	DNA
14	few	NA	TRBV10-3	TRBJ2-7	CATLYGGFSYEQYF	TGTGCCACATTATACGGCGGATTTTCCTACGAGCAGTACTTC
15	NA	NA	TRBV7-3	TRBJ2-1	CASSLRRVVDNEQFF	TGTGCCAGCAGCTTACGCAGGGTTGTCGACAATGAGCAGTTCTTC
12	NA	NA	TRBV7-2	TRBJ1-6	CASRVYNSPLHF	TGTGCCAGCCGGGTCTATAATTCACCCCTCCACTTT
17	NA	TRBD2	TRBV18	TRBJ2-2	CASSPPTGGPNTGELFF	TGTGCCAGCTCACCCCCGACGGGGGGGCCCAACACCGGGGAGCTGTTTTTT
15	once	TRBD1	TRBV11-2	TRBJ2-5	CASSSTTGGAETQYF	TGTGCCAGCAGCTCGACGACAGGGGGCGCGGAGACCCAGTACTTC
14	NA	NA	TRBV25-1	TRBJ1-4	CASSYRGADEKLFF	TGTGCCAGCAGCTATAGGGGGGCTGACGAAAAACTGTTTTTT
13	NA	NA	TRBV25-1	TRBJ2-7	CASMKEITYEQYF	TGTGCCAGCATGAAGGAGATTACCTACGAGCAGTACTTC
16	NA	TRBD2	TRBV27	TRBJ2-3	CASSLFAAGGTDTQYF	TGTGCCAGCAGTTTATTCGCAGCGGGAGGGACAGATACGCAGTATTTT
15	NA	NA	TRBV7-6	TRBJ2-5	CASSSDRRVQETQYF	TGTGCCAGCAGTTCCGACAGGAGGGTTCAAGAGACCCAGTACTTC
16	NA	NA	TRBV9	TRBJ2-2	CASSVRVQHPTGELFF	TGTGCCAGCAGCGTACGGGTCCAACACCCGACCGGGGAGCTGTTTTTT
16	NA	TRBD2	TRBV7-9	TRBJ2-7	CASSPRTSGRPHEQYF	TGTGCCAGCAGCCCGAGGACTAGCGGGAGGCCCCACGAGCAGTACTTC